This T cell receptor beta chain was obtained from a study of blood T cell repertoires in COVID-19. Study as a whole: COVID-19 samples from acute and convalescent phases originated in the United States, Italy and Spain.

This CDR3 has 16 residues. Trimming shortened V by 3 bases and J by 4 bases, and 17 bases separated the two germline ends. The V gene's germline CDR1 is KGHSH and CDR2 LQKENI. Participants came from fewer than 25 US areas, aged roughly 18 to 89 years. Here immunoSEQ multiplex PCR was the method, and the copy in TCRdb shows in-frame clones only, minus some. This table has some 210,000 clones, more than 75% appearing once. This rearrangement joins TRBV18 to TRBJ2-3, with D tentatively TRBD1 (6 bases). The receptor's source is a man aged 30 to 45 with acute COVID-19. Sequences were obtained from PBMCs or T cells enriched from blood (not recorded which). The CDR3 DNA is TGTGCCAGCTCACCGACCGGACAGCCTGGAGCAGATACGCAGTATTTT. Translated, it gives CASSPTGQPGADTQYF.